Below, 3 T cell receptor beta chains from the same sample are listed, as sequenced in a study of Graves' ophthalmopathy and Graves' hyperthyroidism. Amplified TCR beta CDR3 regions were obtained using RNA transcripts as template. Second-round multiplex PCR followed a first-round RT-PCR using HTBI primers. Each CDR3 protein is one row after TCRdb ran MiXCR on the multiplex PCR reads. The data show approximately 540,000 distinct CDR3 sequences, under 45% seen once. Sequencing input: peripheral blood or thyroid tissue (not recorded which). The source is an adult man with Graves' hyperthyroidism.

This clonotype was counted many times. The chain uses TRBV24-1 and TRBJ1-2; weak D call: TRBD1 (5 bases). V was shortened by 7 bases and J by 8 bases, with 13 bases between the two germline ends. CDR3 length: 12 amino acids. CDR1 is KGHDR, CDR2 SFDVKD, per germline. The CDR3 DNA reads TGTGCCACCAGCGCAGGGACCTGGGGCTACACCTTC. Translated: CATSAGTWGYTF.

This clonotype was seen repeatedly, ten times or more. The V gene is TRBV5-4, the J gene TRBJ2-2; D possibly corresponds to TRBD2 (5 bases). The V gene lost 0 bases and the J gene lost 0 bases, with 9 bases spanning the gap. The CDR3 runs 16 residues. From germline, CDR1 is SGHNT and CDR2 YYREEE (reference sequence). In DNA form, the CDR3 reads TGTGCCAGCAGCTTGGTAGCGAGTTCGAACACCGGGGAGCTGTTTTTT. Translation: CASSLVASSNTGELFF.

The chain's CDR3 is CASRGDRGPSTQYF. CDR3 sequence (DNA): TGTGCCAGCAGAGGGGACAGGGGGCCGTCTACGCAGTATTTT. This rearrangement joins TRBV7-9 to TRBJ2-3, with 12 bases that match TRBD1. The CDR3 runs to 14 residues. V dropped 6 bases and J dropped 8; count of bases not matched to a gene: 6. From germline, CDR1 is SEHNR and CDR2 FQNEAQ (reference sequence).